These T cell receptor beta chains were read from a single sample in a study of T cell changes during pregnancy in multiple sclerosis. Sequenced by immunoSEQ multiplex PCR; TCRdb stores in-frame clones only, minus some. This table has around 63,000 clones, about nine tenths appearing once. Sequenced here: peripheral blood, sampled in the third trimester of pregnancy. Receptor source: a female donor in good health, enrolled as a control in a pregnancy study. Each CDR3 is given with its conserved first and last residue. A D gene is named only where the DNA matches it firmly.

cdr3_length: 13
v_call: TRBV29-1
j_call: TRBJ1-5
d_call: .
cdr3_aa: CSVSQGLNQPQHF
cdr3_nt: TGCAGCGTTAGTCAGGGGTTAAATCAGCCCCAGCATTTT

cdr3_length: 15
v_call: TRBV7-8
j_call: TRBJ2-5
d_call: .
cdr3_aa: CASSDPGPKGGTQYF
cdr3_nt: TGTGCCAGCAGCGATCCGGGACCAAAAGGGGGGACCCAGTACTTC

cdr3_length: 19
v_call: TRBV19
j_call: TRBJ2-1
d_call: TRBD2
cdr3_aa: CASSIGFLGTSGSYNEQFF
cdr3_nt: TGTGCCAGTAGTATAGGTTTTTTAGGGACTAGCGGGAGTTACAATGAGCAGTTCTTC

cdr3_length: 14
v_call: TRBV19
j_call: TRBJ1-2
d_call: TRBD1
cdr3_aa: CASGLTGRGYGYTF
cdr3_nt: TGTGCCAGTGGACTGACAGGGAGAGGGTATGGCTACACCTTC

cdr3_length: 16
v_call: TRBV28
j_call: TRBJ2-7
d_call: TRBD1
cdr3_aa: CASSPSGWDRFYEQYF
cdr3_nt: TGTGCCAGCAGTCCCAGCGGTTGGGACAGGTTCTACGAGCAGTACTTC

cdr3_length: 12
v_call: TRBV10-3
j_call: TRBJ2-3
d_call: TRBD2
cdr3_aa: CAITGGTDTQYF
cdr3_nt: TGTGCCATCACCGGGGGGACAGATACGCAGTATTTT

cdr3_length: 15
v_call: TRBV4-1
j_call: TRBJ2-6
d_call: .
cdr3_aa: CASSQSDEGANVLTF
cdr3_nt: TGCGCCAGCAGCCAAAGCGACGAAGGGGCCAACGTCCTGACTTTC

cdr3_length: 14
v_call: TRBV27
j_call: TRBJ1-2
d_call: .
cdr3_aa: CASSLRWSNYGYTF
cdr3_nt: TGTGCCAGCAGTTTACGGTGGAGTAACTATGGCTACACCTTC

cdr3_length: 13
v_call: TRBV7-9
j_call: TRBJ2-7
d_call: .
cdr3_aa: CASSLGRAYEQYF
cdr3_nt: TGTGCCAGCAGCTTGGGCAGGGCCTACGAGCAGTACTTC

cdr3_length: 14
v_call: TRBV5-1
j_call: TRBJ2-3
d_call: TRBD2
cdr3_aa: CASSLVAGTDTQYF
cdr3_nt: TGCGCCAGCAGCTTGGTAGCGGGAACAGATACGCAGTATTTT

cdr3_length: 14
v_call: TRBV7-9
j_call: TRBJ2-5
d_call: .
cdr3_aa: CASSSRGERETQYF
cdr3_nt: TGTGCCAGCAGCTCCCGAGGCGAGAGAGAGACCCAGTACTTC

cdr3_length: 16
v_call: TRBV9
j_call: TRBJ1-3
d_call: .
cdr3_aa: CASSLRPSGGGNTIYF
cdr3_nt: TGTGCCAGCAGCCTGAGGCCTTCGGGGGGTGGAAACACCATATATTTT

cdr3_length: 13
v_call: TRBV29-1
j_call: TRBJ1-2
d_call: TRBD1
cdr3_aa: CSVRGQGSAGYTF
cdr3_nt: TGCAGCGTGAGGGGACAGGGGTCCGCTGGCTACACCTTC

cdr3_length: 14
v_call: TRBV6-5
j_call: TRBJ1-5
d_call: .
cdr3_aa: CASSHGDSNQPQHF
cdr3_nt: TGTGCCAGCAGTCACGGAGATTCCAATCAGCCCCAGCATTTT

cdr3_length: 14
v_call: TRBV2
j_call: TRBJ2-3
d_call: TRBD1
cdr3_aa: CAGRQGASTDTQYF
cdr3_nt: TGTGCCGGGAGACAGGGGGCTAGCACAGATACGCAGTATTTT

cdr3_length: 12
v_call: TRBV30
j_call: TRBJ2-3
d_call: .
cdr3_aa: CAWSVSVDTQYF
cdr3_nt: TGTGCCTGGAGTGTTAGCGTGGATACGCAGTATTTT

cdr3_length: 15
v_call: TRBV6-6
j_call: TRBJ2-6
d_call: .
cdr3_aa: CASSYFQNGANVLTF
cdr3_nt: TGTGCCAGCAGTTACTTTCAGAATGGGGCCAACGTCCTGACTTTC